The 14 T cell receptor beta chains in this list originate from one sample, sequenced in a study of neoadjuvant nivolumab and ipilimumab in lung cancer. The method was immunoSEQ multiplex PCR; TCRdb's version includes in-frame clones alone and lacks a portion of them. The sample records around 24,000 clones, approximately 78% being singletons. Sequenced here: tumor tissue, sampled after neoadjuvant nivolumab, alone or with ipilimumab, at or shortly before surgery. These receptors were taken from an adult with non-small cell lung cancer.

The rearrangement links TRBV18 to TRBJ2-2; D may correspond to TRBD1 or TRBD2 (6 bases each). V was trimmed by 6 bases and J by 2 bases, leaving 10 bases between them. The CDR3 is made up of 14 amino acids. CDR1 is KGHSH and CDR2 is LQKENI in the germline V gene. CDR3 DNA sequence: TGTGCCAGCTCGCGGGACACAAACACCGGGGAGCTGTTTTTT. It codes for CASSRDTNTGELFF.

This clone was counted a few times. V and J are TRBV25-1 and TRBJ1-1, with 7 bases fitting TRBD1. The germline V gene has CDR1 MGHDK and CDR2 SYGVNS. With V trimmed by 6 bases and J by 4 bases, 2 bases remained unmatched. This CDR3 has 12 amino acids. The CDR3, as DNA: TGTGCCAGCAGGAGGGGGCTCACTGAAGCTTTCTTT. Translation gives CASRRGLTEAFF.

The rearrangement uses TRBV18 and TRBJ1-2; 7 nucleotides align to TRBD1. Trimming at V came to 5 bases and at J to 0 bases, leaving 15 bases not matched to a gene. The CDR3 has 18 residues. CDR1 is KGHSH and CDR2 is LQKENI in the germline V gene. The CDR3 DNA reads TGTGCCAGCTCATCGTCCGGGACAGACCCCTCATCTAACTATGGCTACACCTTC. It translates to CASSSSGTDPSSNYGYTF.

V is TRBV10-1 and J is TRBJ2-3; D is undetermined. Per germline, CDR1 WNHNN and CDR2 SYGVQD (reference sequence). V was trimmed by 4 bases and J by 10 bases, leaving 15 bases between them. CDR3 size: 13 residues. The CDR3 sequence is CASSGPSSGAQYF. The DNA of the CDR3 is TGCGCCAGCAGTGGACCGTCGAGTGGGGCGCAGTATTTT.

The chain uses TRBV19 and TRBJ1-3; D is ambiguous. Germline CDR1 and CDR2: LNHDA and SQIVND (reference sequence). V was shortened by 3 bases and J by 5 bases, with 5 bases between the two germline ends. This CDR3 spans 12 amino acids. CDR3 DNA: TGTGCCAGTAGTATGATCAGAAACACCATATATTTT. The encoded protein is CASSMIRNTIYF.

The chain combines TRBV11-2 with TRBJ1-1; D may be TRBD1 (5 bases). Germline V gene data show CDR1 as SGHAT and CDR2 as FQNNGV. Trimming took 7 bases from V and 5 from J, leaving 17 bases between them. The CDR3 totals 14 residues. The DNA of the CDR3 is TGTGCCAGCACCCCTACAGGAATCTGGACTGAAGCTTTCTTT. Protein: CASTPTGIWTEAFF.

The gene calls are TRBV6-6 and TRBJ1-2; TRBD1 is a possible D gene (6 bases). The V and J ends lost 8 bases and 5 bases respectively, with 24 bases between them. Germline V gene data show CDR1 as MNHNY and CDR2 as SVGAGI (reference sequence). The CDR3 is 16 amino acids. CDR3 in amino acids: CASRPPGADQRYGYTF. DNA of the CDR3: TGTGCCAGCCGCCCACCGGGGGCAGATCAACGTTATGGCTACACCTTC.

The rearrangement uses TRBV7-9 and TRBJ2-1, with unresolved D. Looked up from germline, CDR1 is SEHNR and CDR2 is FQNEAQ (reference sequence). V lost 1 base, J lost 4 bases, and 5 bases lay in between. This CDR3 comprises 13 residues. The CDR3 DNA is TGTGCCAGCAGCTTAGTCCAGTACAATGAGCAGTTCTTC. It yields the protein CASSLVQYNEQFF. The whole variable domain, remainder taken from reference TRBV7-9 and TRBJ2-1, is DTGVSQNPRHKITKRGQNVTFRCDPISEHNRLYWYRQTLGQGPEFLTYFQNEAQLEKSRLLSDRFSAERPKGSFSTLEIQRTEQGDSAMYLCASSLVQYNEQFFGPGTRLTVL.

V and J are TRBV7-9 and TRBJ1-2, with 11 bases aligning to TRBD1. From germline, CDR1 is SEHNR and CDR2 FQNEAQ (reference sequence). Losses at the gene ends were 5 bases for V and 5 bases for J; bases not matched to a gene: 7. There are 15 residues in the CDR3. The CDR3 loop reads CASSVGQGAGYGYTF. CDR3 bases: TGTGCCAGCAGCGTCGGACAGGGGGCCGGGTATGGCTACACCTTC.

The chain uses TRBV18 and TRBJ1-3; 9 nucleotides agree with TRBD1. J was trimmed by 0 bases and V by 3 bases; bases with no gene match: 12. Looked up from germline, CDR1 is KGHSH and CDR2 is LQKENI. The CDR3 contains 19 residues. Here the CDR3 DNA reads TGTGCCAGCTCACCGTTGGGACAGGGAAAACGAATCTCTGGAAACACCATATATTTT. Encoded protein: CASSPLGQGKRISGNTIYF.

CDR3 in amino acids: CASSFTGELFF. The DNA for the CDR3 is TGTGCCAGCAGCTTCACCGGGGAGCTGTTTTTT. The chain is built from TRBV11-3 and TRBJ2-2; no definite D call. Germline lookup yields CDR1 SGHNT and CDR2 YENEEA. This CDR3 is 11 amino acids long. With 3 bases removed from V and 4 bases from J, the gap between germline ends came to 0 bases. The complete variable domain, with remaining parts taken from reference TRBV11-3 and TRBJ2-2, reads EAGVVQSPRYKIIEKKQPVAFWCNPISGHNTLYWYLQNLGQGPELLIRYENEEAVDDSQLPKDRFSAERLKGVDSTLKIQPAELGDSAVYLCASSFTGELFFGEGSRLTVL.

V is TRBV2 and J is TRBJ2-1; the D is unclear. The CDR3 length is 15 residues. V was clipped by 1 base and J by 8 bases, with 15 bases between them. The germline V gene has CDR1 SNHLY and CDR2 FYNNEI. The CDR3 DNA is TGTGCCAGCAGTGAAGATTTGGACCTCGAAGATGAGCAGTTCTTC. It encodes CASSEDLDLEDEQFF.

This chain links TRBV6-5 with TRBJ1-1, with 8 bases matching TRBD1. Germline V gives CDR1 MNHEY, CDR2 SVGAGI. V was clipped by 4 bases and J by 4 bases; unmatched bases: 2. This CDR3 has 13 residues. The CDR3 here is CASSWTGSTEAFF. The CDR3 bases are TGTGCCAGCAGTTGGACAGGGTCCACTGAAGCTTTCTTT.

The chain joins TRBV29-1 to TRBJ1-2; no reliable D call. Germline V gene lookup returns CDR1 SQVTM and CDR2 ANQGSEA. This CDR3 spans 13 amino acids. Trimming took off 6 bases at V and 4 bases at J, with 15 bases between the two ends. As DNA, the CDR3 is TGCAGCGTCCAGGAAGACGGAAGCTATGGCTACACCTTC. This gives the protein CSVQEDGSYGYTF.